The present entry profiles one T cell receptor beta chain with its context. Its matching antigen is unknown. PCR used 60 Vbeta primers and 13 Jbeta primers. Sequencing used immunoSEQ multiplex PCR; TCRdb keeps in-frame clones, though not all of them. The sample contains about 130,000 clones, 76% of which appear only once. The sample comes from a study of cytomegalovirus exposure and HLA in healthy donors. Study summary: Roughly 170 million T cells yielded over 90 million unique TCR beta sequences in earlier analysis. Falling in the Caucasian-associated ancestry cluster were 81% of around 370 genotyped donors.

Study conclusions and caveats: Within an earlier analysis, most TCR beta V segments proved productive either about 87% or about 30% of the time. An analysis that came later showed most CMV-associated TCR beta chains appearing HLA-restricted.

What was sequenced was PBMCs. This TCR came from a man aged 45-65 years in good health and CMV-seronegative.

CDR3 DNA sequence: TGTGCCGGACAGGGGCGGGAGACCCAGTACTTC. As protein: CAGQGRETQYF. J is TRBJ2-5 and V is TRBV30; TRBD1 matches 9 bases. The V segment lost 8 bases and the J segment 5 bases; nucleotides outside the gene matches: 3. CDR3 length: 11 residues. CDR1 GTSNPN and CDR2 SVGIG come from the germline V gene (reference sequence). Filled out from reference TRBV30 and TRBJ2-5, the complete variable domain reads SQTIHQWPATLVQPVGSPLSLECTVEGTSNPNLYWYRQAAGRGLQLLFYSVGIGQISSEVPQNLSASRPQDRQFILSSKKLLLSDSGFYLCAGQGRETQYFGPGTRLLVL.